Each of the 27 T cell receptor beta chains below was sequenced from the same sample in a study of monozygotic twins with inflammatory bowel disease. TCRdb re-called the 5' RACE reads and catalogs CDR3 proteins one per entry, DNA excluded. The sample's table shows more than 300,000 distinct CDR3 sequences. The sequenced material came from blood. The source of these receptors is a human donor with ulcerative colitis or Crohn's disease, or a healthy co-twin of an affected twin (not recorded which).

The CDR3: CASSRLAGGIDTQYF. The chain joins TRBV11-2 to TRBJ2-3; TCRdb's D call, TRBD2, is unchecked because there is no DNA. Germline values: CDR1 SGHAT, CDR2 FQNNGV. The CDR3 is 15 amino acids.

This chain links TRBV7-9 with TRBJ1-1. Germline assignment: CDR1 SEHNR and CDR2 FQNEAQ (reference sequence). This CDR3 region has 12 residues. CDR3 amino acids: CASSHRNTEAFF.

The chain carries TRBV12-3 or TRBV12-4 and TRBJ1-3. The CDR3 covers 14 residues. CDR3 sequence reads: CASSLSLPGNTIYF.

J is TRBJ1-6 and V is TRBV7-2; no DNA is available, so the TRBD1 call from TCRdb remains unchecked. Germline V lookup: CDR1 SGHTA, CDR2 FQGNSA. This CDR3 has 15 residues. CDR3 protein: CASSRNPGRNSPLHF.

The J gene is TRBJ2-1, the V gene TRBV12-3 or TRBV12-4; TCRdb's D gene call, TRBD2, goes unchecked for lack of DNA. CDR3 size: 16 residues. The CDR3 loop reads CASSLLSGGAYNEQFF.

The chain links TRBV20-1 to TRBJ2-2; the D call from TCRdb, TRBD1, cannot be confirmed without DNA. The germline V gene encodes CDR1 DFQATT and CDR2 SNEGSKA (reference sequence). The CDR3 has 14 amino acids. CDR3 region: CSARNAGGPGELFF.

The genes are TRBV14 and TRBJ1-1. The CDR3 covers 15 residues. Germline V CDR1 and CDR2: SGHDN, FVKESK. CDR3 residues: CASSQGTFMNTEAFF.

The CDR3 protein is CAGSLVSGSSYNEQFF. V is TRBV5-1 and J is TRBJ2-1. CDR1 and CDR2 (germline): SGHRS, YFSETQ. This CDR3 has 16 amino acids. Based on the CDR3 plus reference TRBV5-1 and TRBJ2-1, the full variable domain is KAGVTQTPRYLIKTRGQQVTLSCSPISGHRSVSWYQQTPGQGLQFLFEYFSETQRNKGNFPGRFSGRQFSNSRSEMNVSTLELGDSALYLCAGSLVSGSSYNEQFFGPGTRLTVL.

The chain carries TRBV7-2 and TRBJ2-7; TCRdb proposes TRBD2, but this gene call is untestable without DNA. The V gene's germline CDR1 is SGHTA and CDR2 FQGNSA. This CDR3 has 14 amino acids. The CDR3 region is CASSEGLQTYEQYF.

The chain has TRBV15 and TRBJ2-3; the TCRdb call, TRBD2, lacks DNA for checking. The length of the CDR3 is 15 residues. Germline lookup yields CDR1 LNHNV and CDR2 YYDKDF (reference sequence). The CDR3 protein is CATSRRTSGTDTQYF.

The chain combines TRBV5-1 with TRBJ1-1; without DNA, the TCRdb call of TRBD1 cannot be checked. Looked up from germline, CDR1 is SGHRS and CDR2 is YFSETQ. The CDR3 has 14 amino acids. The CDR3 sequence: CASSPEGLGTEAFF.

This rearrangement joins TRBV19 to TRBJ2-6; TCRdb's assignment of TRBD1 cannot be checked, as there is no DNA. Germline-derived CDR1 and CDR2 are LNHDA and SQIVND (reference sequence). The CDR3 sequence is 16 residues long. Here the CDR3 reads CASSANRGSGANVLTF.

The CDR3: CASSSAFTQYF. The J gene is TRBJ2-5, the V gene TRBV7-2. Germline V gene sequence: CDR1 SGHTA, CDR2 FQGNSA. CDR3 length: 11 amino acids.

The J gene is TRBJ1-2, the V gene TRBV5-1; the TCRdb call, TRBD1, lacks DNA for checking. Germline V CDR1 and CDR2: SGHRS, YFSETQ. CDR3 length equals 15 residues. This chain's CDR3 is CASRHTPGQLYGYTF.

The rearrangement uses TRBV4-2 and TRBJ2-3; TCRdb returns TRBD2, unconfirmable since there is no DNA. The germline V gene has CDR1 LGHNA and CDR2 YNFKEQ. The length of the CDR3 is 17 residues. The CDR3 is CASSHSGTSGVADTQYF.

The chain combines TRBV7-2 with TRBJ1-2; TCRdb calls TRBD1, which cannot be checked without DNA. Germline values: CDR1 SGHTA, CDR2 FQGNSA. This CDR3 is 17 amino acids long. The CDR3 sequence is CASSLRDRATAFYGYTF.

The chain has TRBV11-2 and TRBJ1-1; lacking DNA, the TRBD1 call made by TCRdb goes unchecked. In germline, CDR1 is SGHAT, CDR2 FQNNGV. The CDR3 runs 13 residues. The CDR3 sequence: CASSLTRGRGAFF.

The V and J genes are TRBV4-3 and TRBJ2-3. Germline CDR1 reads LGHNA; CDR2 reads YSLEER. The CDR3 consists of 14 residues. CDR3 in amino acids: CASSQDFRTDTQYF.

V gene TRBV4-3 combines with J gene TRBJ2-7; lacking DNA, the TRBD1 call made by TCRdb goes unchecked. Looked up from germline, CDR1 is LGHNA and CDR2 is YSLEER. The CDR3 is made up of 16 amino acids. The CDR3 sequence: CASSRSGQGSSYEQYF.

The chain carries TRBV20-1 and TRBJ2-2; the TCRdb D gene call, TRBD2, has no DNA to confirm it. Germline CDR1 and CDR2: DFQATT and SNEGSKA (reference sequence). This CDR3 contains 14 residues. CDR3 residues: CSAPDRALTGELFF.

The chain combines TRBV18 with TRBJ2-5; as DNA is missing, the TRBD1 call by TCRdb cannot be tested. The germline CDR1 and CDR2 sequences are KGHSH and LQKENI. The length of the CDR3 is 17 residues. The CDR3 reads CASSPAPGTGDLETQYF.

The chain has TRBV5-5 and TRBJ1-6; TCRdb designates TRBD1, a call that cannot be tested without DNA. Germline V gene sequence: CDR1 SGHKS, CDR2 YYEKEE (reference sequence). The CDR3 contains 14 residues. The CDR3 loop reads CASSPHQGNSPLHF.

The V gene is TRBV5-1, the J gene TRBJ2-7; with no DNA, the TCRdb D assignment of TRBD1 cannot be verified. From germline, CDR1 is SGHRS and CDR2 YFSETQ. This CDR3 has 15 residues. The CDR3 loop reads CASSLGYDRAYEQYF.

CDR3 sequence: CATSDLKGQGSDTQYF. The chain uses TRBV24-1 and TRBJ2-3; TCRdb's D gene call, TRBD1, goes unchecked for lack of DNA. Germline CDR1 KGHDR, CDR2 SFDVKD. CDR3 length: 16 residues.

The chain uses TRBV10-3 and TRBJ2-3; the D gene TCRdb calls, TRBD1, cannot be checked with no DNA. The CDR3 is 14 residues long. Germline loops: CDR1 ENHRY, CDR2 SYGVKD. The CDR3 spells CAISEAGDQDTQYF.

This chain joins TRBV5-1 and TRBJ2-3; the TRBD1 assignment by TCRdb is unverifiable without DNA. Germline V CDR1 and CDR2: SGHRS, YFSETQ. The CDR3 covers 13 residues. Here the CDR3 reads CASSLEVTGETYF.

This chain joins TRBV5-4 and TRBJ2-1; TCRdb picks TRBD2, but there is no DNA to check that call. CDR1 SGHNT and CDR2 YYREEE come from the germline V gene (reference sequence). The CDR3 is made up of 15 amino acids. This CDR3 reads CASSRGLAGNNEQFF.